The 9 T cell receptor beta chains in this list originate from one sample, sequenced in a study of blood T cell repertoires in COVID-19. Repertoires were generated with immunoSEQ multiplex PCR, while TCRdb's copy carries only in-frame clones and drops some. Of about 270,000 clones in the sample, approximately 86% are singletons; the top ten hold 13%. The sequenced sample was peripheral blood. The receptor source for this set is a woman in her 70s with COVID-19, enrolled during active disease.

The chain recombines TRBV19 with TRBJ2-1; 9 bases line up with TRBD2. The CDR3 contains 16 residues. Germline V gene sequence: CDR1 LNHDA, CDR2 SQIVND (reference sequence). The ends lost 4 bases at V and 3 bases at J; junction bases unmatched: 7. In DNA form, the CDR3 reads TGTGCCAGTAGTACCGCGGGGGGGAGGTTCTACAATGAGCAGTTCTTC. It codes for CASSTAGGRFYNEQFF.

This chain uses TRBV6-5 with TRBJ2-7, with D unresolved. The germline gives CDR1 MNHEY, CDR2 SVGAGI. Trimming pared 6 bases from V and 2 bases from J, leaving 14 bases between. The CDR3 runs 14 residues. The CDR3 nucleotides are TGTGCCAGCAGACTTCTTACGGGTCCCTACGAGCAGTACTTC. Translation: CASRLLTGPYEQYF.

This clone is a singleton in its sample. The J gene is TRBJ1-2, the V gene TRBV15, with 10 nucleotides matching TRBD1. J gave up 0 bases and V 0 bases, and 4 bases lay outside the gene matches. Germline V gives CDR1 LNHNV, CDR2 YYDKDF (reference sequence). CDR3 size: 17 residues. The CDR3 reads CATSREGQGPTNYGYTF. DNA of the CDR3: TGTGCCACCAGCAGAGAGGGACAGGGGCCTACTAACTATGGCTACACCTTC.

About this clone: At one boundary the junction diverges from the germline segment, which might be a read error. The CDR3 region has the DNA TGTGCCAGTAGTGAAGTTAGAGTTTCGAACACCGGGGAGCTGTTTTTT. Its protein product is CASSEVRVSNTGELFF. The chain couples TRBV2 to TRBJ2-2; D gene unclear. Germline assignment: CDR1 SNHLY and CDR2 FYNNEI. The CDR3 consists of 16 residues.

The V and J genes are TRBV5-4 and TRBJ2-7; 8 bases map to TRBD1. There are 15 residues in the CDR3. V lost 4 bases and J lost 6; bases outside the gene matches: 12. CDR1 and CDR2 from the germline V gene are SGHNT and YYREEE (reference sequence). The CDR3 region is CASSKAGTGTGEQYF. The DNA of the CDR3 is TGTGCCAGCAGCAAAGCCGGGACAGGAACGGGCGAGCAGTACTTC.

In its sample, this clone was seen once. The V call is TRBV2, the J call TRBJ1-1; 7 bases match TRBD1. The CDR3 is 13 amino acids. Germline trimming cut 9 bases from V and 4 bases from J; bases unmatched to any gene: 8. CDR1 SNHLY and CDR2 FYNNEI come from the germline V gene. CDR3 amino acids: CARTTGVSTEAFF. The CDR3 DNA reads as TGTGCCAGGACCACAGGGGTCAGCACTGAAGCTTTCTTT.

The chain is built from TRBV6-5 and TRBJ1-2; TRBD1 might be the D (6 bases). V shed 8 bases and J shed 8 bases, with 15 bases lying between them. Germline CDR1 MNHEY, CDR2 SVGAGI. This CDR3 is 12 amino acids long. The CDR3 DNA reads TGTGCCAGCGCCCCCAGGGGTAAAGGCTACACCTTC. It yields the protein CASAPRGKGYTF.

The chain joins TRBV7-2 to TRBJ2-7, with 7 bases identical to TRBD1. This CDR3 is 15 amino acids long. Trimming cost V 1 base and J 0 bases; bases outside gene matches: 3. Germline V gene data show CDR1 as SGHTA and CDR2 as FQGNSA. The CDR3 nucleotides read TGTGCCAGCAGCTTAGGACAGGGTGGCTCCTACGAGCAGTACTTC. Residues: CASSLGQGGSYEQYF.

The chain links TRBV5-1 to TRBJ1-4; 10 nucleotides line up with TRBD1. Germline-derived CDR1 and CDR2 are SGHRS and YFSETQ. V gave up 4 bases and J gave up 8 bases; unmatched junction bases: 8. This CDR3 spans 15 amino acids. This CDR3 reads CASSTGTGVGEKLFF. The DNA of the CDR3 is TGCGCCAGCAGCACGGGGACAGGGGTCGGGGAAAAACTGTTTTTT.